Listed below are T cell receptor beta chains from one sample, sequenced in a study of blood T cell repertoires in COVID-19. Measured with immunoSEQ multiplex PCR; TCRdb has only the in-frame clones, and not every one. The sample includes 250,000 or so clones, 85% to 90% seen only once; the top ten take roughly 2%. The sequencing sample was made of peripheral blood. The receptor set was obtained from a woman aged 55-75 years with COVID-19, enrolled during active disease. CDR3s include the opening cysteine and the closing phenylalanine or tryptophan. A D gene is named only where the DNA matches it firmly. Size is stated for part of the rows, as once, few or many counts, or as a class when the clone is expanded.

size,J,D,V,DNA,CDR3
-,TRBJ1-6,-,TRBV6-2/TRBV6-3,TGTGCCAGCAGTCGGAGCTCCTATAATTCACCCCTCCACTTT,CASSRSSYNSPLHF
-,TRBJ1-5,-,TRBV5-4,TGTGCCAGCAGCTTGGGGGGACAACGAAATCAGCCCCAGCATTTT,CASSLGGQRNQPQHF
once,TRBJ2-3,TRBD2,TRBV19,TGTGCCAGTAGTAAAATAGCGGGGGCAGGCACAGATACGCAGTATTTT,CASSKIAGAGTDTQYF
-,TRBJ2-6,-,TRBV10-3,TGTGCCATCAGTGGGCAAGGGGGAACTGGGGCCAACGTCCTGACTTTC,CAISGQGGTGANVLTF
-,TRBJ2-2,TRBD1,TRBV5-6,TGTGCCAGCAGTTGGGACAGGGGAAGGGAGCTGTTTTTT,CASSWDRGRELFF
-,TRBJ2-2,TRBD1,TRBV23-1,TGCGCCTCCCGACCCCGGGACAGACTCACCGGGGAGCTGTTTTTT,CASRPRDRLTGELFF
-,TRBJ2-1,-,TRBV2,TGTGCCAGCAGTGAAGGGGTCGGGTCGTACAATGAGCAGTTCTTC,CASSEGVGSYNEQFF
-,TRBJ1-6,TRBD1,TRBV6-5,TGTGCCAGCAGTTACGGGGACAGGGATGGTTCACCCCTCCACTTT,CASSYGDRDGSPLHF
once,TRBJ2-3,TRBD2,TRBV7-3,TGTGCCAGCAGCTTACGGACTAGCGGGGGGGAAAGCACAGATACGCAGTATTTT,CASSLRTSGGESTDTQYF
-,TRBJ1-1,TRBD1,TRBV7-6,TGTGCCAGCAGCTTCTCCGGGACAGGGTCTGAAGCTTTCTTT,CASSFSGTGSEAFF
once,TRBJ1-1,TRBD1,TRBV6-2/TRBV6-3,TGTGCCAGCAGTTACTCGGGACAGCCGAACACTGAAGCTTTCTTT,CASSYSGQPNTEAFF
-,TRBJ1-5,-,TRBV30,TGTGCCTGGAGCGTGCTTCGGGGTAATCAGCCCCAGCATTTT,CAWSVLRGNQPQHF
-,TRBJ1-2,-,TRBV2,TGTGCCAGCCGCACAGGACCGTACGGCTACACCTTC,CASRTGPYGYTF
-,TRBJ1-5,-,TRBV6-1,TGTGCCAGCAGTGAAGGGGGCCGCAATCAGCCCCAGCATTTT,CASSEGGRNQPQHF
-,TRBJ1-4,-,TRBV5-8,TGTGCCAGCAGCCCGACAGTGAGTAATGAAAAACTGTTTTTT,CASSPTVSNEKLFF
-,TRBJ1-1,TRBD1,TRBV19,TGTGCCAGCGGACAGGGGGCCGCGGGTGAAGCTTTCTTT,CASGQGAAGEAFF
-,TRBJ1-1,-,TRBV3-1/TRBV3-2,TGTGCCAGCAGCCGCAGGGTAGCGGACACTGAAGCTTTCTTT,CASSRRVADTEAFF
few,TRBJ2-7,TRBD1,TRBV4-1,TGCGCCAGCAGCCAAGGACAGGGGGCCTTAGACGAGCAGTACTTC,CASSQGQGALDEQYF
-,TRBJ2-1,-,TRBV30,TGTGCCTGGAGTGTCGGGGCCGTGGGAGGCAATGAGCAGTTCTTC,CAWSVGAVGGNEQFF
-,TRBJ1-5,TRBD1,TRBV6-1,TGTGCCAGCAGGACAGGGGGCCAGAGTCAGCCCCAGCATTTT,CASRTGGQSQPQHF
medium-sized,TRBJ2-7,-,TRBV7-3,TGTGCCAGCAGCTTAATGGGAGGCGAGCAGTACTTC,CASSLMGGEQYF
-,TRBJ2-1,-,TRBV9,TGTGCCAGCAGCACCGGGGGGCAGTCTTACAATGAGCAGTTCTTC,CASSTGGQSYNEQFF
once,TRBJ1-2,TRBD1,TRBV5-1,TGCGCCAGCAGCCCTTCCGGGACAGGAAACTATGGCTACACCTTC,CASSPSGTGNYGYTF
few,TRBJ1-3,-,TRBV30,TGTGCCTGGAGACTAAAGGGCGGGGGCTTAGACACCATATATTTT,CAWRLKGGGLDTIYF
-,TRBJ2-7,-,TRBV28,TGTGCCAGCAGTTTGGTCGGGGGCGAGCAGTACTTC,CASSLVGGEQYF
-,TRBJ1-5,TRBD1,TRBV4-3,TGCGCCAGCAGCCAAGTTTGGGCAGGGGGCAACCTTCAGCCCCAGCATTTT,CASSQVWAGGNLQPQHF
-,TRBJ1-2,-,TRBV6-2/TRBV6-3,TGTGCCAGCAGTTACTCGGCAGGGGCCTATGGCTACACCTTC,CASSYSAGAYGYTF
-,TRBJ1-5,-,TRBV11-2,TGTGCCAGCAGCCCGGGCGGGGTCGGCAATCAGCCCCAGCATTTT,CASSPGGVGNQPQHF
-,TRBJ1-1,TRBD1,TRBV6-5,TGTGCCACCATGGACAGGTACACTGAAGCTTTCTTT,CATMDRYTEAFF